The 2 T cell receptor beta chains in this list originate from one sample, sequenced in a study of shared clonotypes between healthy human individuals. Sequencing used immunoSEQ multiplex PCR; TCRdb keeps in-frame clones, though not all of them. The sample carries 550,000 to 600,000 clones, around 81% recorded once. Source material: PBMCs. The source is a woman aged 35 to 49 in good health. Some clones in this sample may be carry-over from other donors' samples.

This chain joins TRBV5-4 and TRBJ2-1; D is undetermined. The CDR3 loop spans 14 amino acids. Trimming removed 3 bases at V and 5 bases at J, with 12 bases between. CDR1 is SGHNT and CDR2 is YYREEE in the germline V gene (reference sequence). CDR3 in DNA: TGTGCCAGCAGCTCCCCGGACCGCGACAATGAGCAGTTCTTC. Translating gives CASSSPDRDNEQFF.

The rearrangement joins TRBV6-6 to TRBJ2-7; a possible D gene is TRBD1 (5 bases). Germline assignment: CDR1 MNHNY and CDR2 SVGAGI (reference sequence). This CDR3 has 14 amino acids. The V and J ends lost 8 bases and 0 bases respectively, with 14 bases between them. CDR3 in amino acids: CASGVLDSSYEQYF. The CDR3 coding sequence is TGTGCCAGCGGGGTTTTAGACAGCTCCTACGAGCAGTACTTC.